These 7 T cell receptor beta chains came from one sample sequenced in a study of PD-1 blockade in classical Hodgkin lymphoma. All patients relapsed after autologous stem cell transplantation, and brentuximab vedotin exposure varied. Sequenced by immunoSEQ multiplex PCR; TCRdb stores in-frame clones only, minus some. This sample yields 55,000 to 75,000 clones, of which 85% to 95% are seen a single time; about 7.6% belongs to the top ten. Here the sequenced sample was peripheral blood mononuclear cells (PBMCs), taken at baseline. Receptors were obtained from a human donor with classical Hodgkin lymphoma.

This chain links TRBV4-1 with TRBJ2-7; D call uncertain. The CDR3 spans 16 residues. V was clipped by 4 bases and J by 5 bases, with 21 bases between them. The germline V gene encodes CDR1 MGHRA and CDR2 YSYEKL. CDR3: CASSPIAENGIDEQYF. The CDR3 DNA reads TGCGCCAGCAGCCCTATTGCGGAGAATGGGATCGACGAGCAGTACTTC.

The chain combines TRBV19 with TRBJ1-6; D unresolved. The germline V and J ends were trimmed by 1 base and 0 bases, with 10 bases remaining between them. Per the germline V gene, CDR1 is LNHDA and CDR2 is SQIVND (reference sequence). This CDR3 is built from 17 residues. The CDR3 sequence is CASSIAEGTSYNSPLHF. CDR3 nucleotides: TGTGCCAGTAGTATAGCGGAGGGTACCTCCTATAATTCACCCCTCCACTTT.

The CDR3 reads CASAPRRTLEQYF. Written as DNA, the CDR3 is TGTGCCAGCGCGCCGCGGAGGACTCTCGAGCAGTACTTC. V gene TRBV5-6 combines with J gene TRBJ2-7, with D maybe TRBD2 (5 bases). Trimming removed 7 bases at V and 6 bases at J, with 17 bases between. The CDR3 loop spans 13 amino acids. Germline lookup yields CDR1 SGHDT and CDR2 YYEEEE.

On this clone itself: The junction does not match germline at one end; this may be a read error. This CDR3 is also generated by other DNA sequences in the sample. The chain carries TRBV5-4 and TRBJ2-7, with 10 bases matching TRBD1. This CDR3 has 15 residues. CDR1 and CDR2 from the germline V gene are SGHNT and YYREEE (reference sequence). The CDR3 protein is CASRVPGQGPYEQYF. CDR3 coding DNA: TGTGCCAGCAGGGTACCGGGACAGGGGCCCTATGAGCAGTACTTC.

The chain couples TRBV2 to TRBJ2-1; a weak D match, TRBD2 (5 bases). The CDR3 covers 17 residues. In germline, CDR1 is SNHLY, CDR2 FYNNEI. Trimming removed 5 bases at V and 0 bases at J, with 17 bases between. This chain's CDR3 is CASSNLAFGSSYNEQFF. In DNA form, the CDR3 reads TGTGCCAGCAGTAACTTAGCGTTTGGGAGCTCCTACAATGAGCAGTTCTTC.

The V gene is TRBV5-4, the J gene TRBJ2-3, with 13 positions matching TRBD2. Germline V lookup: CDR1 SGHNT, CDR2 YYREEE (reference sequence). Germline trimming cut 0 bases from V and 6 bases from J; bases unmatched to any gene: 13. The CDR3 spans 19 residues. The DNA of the CDR3 is TGTGCCAGCAGCTTGGCGGTTTACAAGACTAGCGGGAGGTCGGATACGCAGTATTTT. Protein product: CASSLAVYKTSGRSDTQYF.

The chain combines TRBV30 with TRBJ2-3; tentatively, D is TRBD2 (6 bases). Trimming shortened V by 4 bases and J by 3 bases, and 8 bases separated the two germline ends. The CDR3 runs to 12 residues. CDR1 GTSNPN and CDR2 SVGIG come from the germline V gene (reference sequence). CDR3 sequence (DNA): TGTGCCTGGAAAGGGACTACAGATACGCAGTATTTT. Its protein product is CAWKGTTDTQYF.